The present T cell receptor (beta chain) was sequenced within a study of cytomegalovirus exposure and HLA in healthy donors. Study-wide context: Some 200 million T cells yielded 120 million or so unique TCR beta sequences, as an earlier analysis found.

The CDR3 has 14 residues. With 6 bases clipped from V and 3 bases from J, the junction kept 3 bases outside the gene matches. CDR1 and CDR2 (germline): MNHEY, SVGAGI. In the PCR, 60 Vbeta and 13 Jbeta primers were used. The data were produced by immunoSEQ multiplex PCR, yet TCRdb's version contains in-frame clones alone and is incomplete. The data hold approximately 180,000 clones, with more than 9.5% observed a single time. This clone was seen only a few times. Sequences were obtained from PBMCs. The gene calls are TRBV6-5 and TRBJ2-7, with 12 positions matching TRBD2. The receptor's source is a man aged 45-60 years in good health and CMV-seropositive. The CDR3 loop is CASSRLAGDYEQYV. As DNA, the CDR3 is TGTGCCAGCAGCAGACTAGCGGGGGACTACGAGCAGTACGTC.